This TCR beta chain was sequenced for a study of shared clonotypes between healthy human individuals. Repertoires were generated with immunoSEQ multiplex PCR, while TCRdb's copy carries only in-frame clones and drops some. The top ten hold roughly 0.13% of the sample, which has some 2,100,000 clones, approximately 96% seen once. Germline values: CDR1 KGHSH, CDR2 LQKENI. The V end lost 0 bases, the J end lost 5 bases, and 8 bases lay between the germline ends. This CDR3 has 13 amino acids. With regard to this clone: The antigen is unknown. The sample has other DNA sequences that encode this CDR3 too.

General study findings and limits: Several donors held about 5% of naive CD4 clonotypes in common.

The chain joins TRBV18 to TRBJ2-7; D might be TRBD1 or TRBD2, each matching 5 bases. Sequencing was performed on naive CD4+ T cells sorted from blood. Subset indicated: CD45RA+ positively selected. The TCR was taken from a man aged 18 to 29 in good health. The CDR3 loop reads CASSPPGRDEQYF. CDR3 DNA: TGTGCCAGCTCACCACCGGGACGGGACGAGCAGTACTTC.